The 5 T cell receptor beta chains listed next were all sequenced from one sample in a study of T cell clonotyping in hematopoietic cell transplantation. Produced via immunoSEQ multiplex PCR; TCRdb's table is partial and in-frame only. The repertoire holds about 16,000 clones, with over 75% as singletons. Source: PBMCs, taken 100 days after allogeneic stem cell transplant. The source is a male patient aged 55 to 69 who had an allogeneic stem cell transplant from a related donor, so the T cells may come from the graft donor. Some clones in this sample may be carry-over from other donors' samples.

This clone was seen just once. This chain links TRBV7-8 with TRBJ1-1, with D unclear. Trimming removed 5 bases at V and 1 base at J, with 8 bases between. The CDR3 totals 13 residues. CDR1 and CDR2 (germline): SGHVS, FQNEAQ. As DNA, the CDR3 is TGTGCCAGCAGCCCCCGGGGGAACACTGAAGCTTTCTTT. Translated: CASSPRGNTEAFF.

The V gene is TRBV11-2, the J gene TRBJ2-5, with 9 bases that match TRBD2. Looked up from germline, CDR1 is SGHAT and CDR2 is FQNNGV. The CDR3 is 14 residues long. The V and J ends lost 5 bases and 5 bases, in that order; junction bases with no gene match: 6. For the CDR3, the DNA is TGTGCCAGCAGCACTCGCGGGGGGGTGGAGACCCAGTACTTC. Translation: CASSTRGGVETQYF.

The chain recombines TRBV6-5 with TRBJ2-6; D is ambiguous. Germline V gene data show CDR1 as MNHEY and CDR2 as SVGAGI. The V and J ends lost 7 bases and 0 bases respectively, with 7 bases between them. CDR3 length: 14 amino acids. The CDR3 spells CASIGFSGANVLTF. In DNA, the CDR3 is TGTGCCAGCATCGGGTTCTCTGGGGCCAACGTCCTGACTTTC.

This clone has a handful of counts. This rearrangement joins TRBV30 to TRBJ1-5; D uncertain. This CDR3 comprises 14 residues. Germline CDR1 GTSNPN, CDR2 SVGIG (reference sequence). Trimming shortened V by 2 bases and J by 3 bases, and 11 bases separated the two germline ends. The CDR3 DNA reads TGTGCCTGGAGTAATCCTCCGCCCAATCAGCCCCAGCATTTT. As protein: CAWSNPPPNQPQHF.

The chain recombines TRBV28 with TRBJ2-5; no firm D call. Per the germline V gene, CDR1 is MDHEN and CDR2 is SYDVKM. CDR3 size: 13 residues. Trimming took 8 bases from V and 7 from J, leaving 17 bases between them. In nucleotides, the CDR3 is TGTGCCAGCGGATCCCCTGATGTGGGGACCCAGTACTTC. This gives the protein CASGSPDVGTQYF.